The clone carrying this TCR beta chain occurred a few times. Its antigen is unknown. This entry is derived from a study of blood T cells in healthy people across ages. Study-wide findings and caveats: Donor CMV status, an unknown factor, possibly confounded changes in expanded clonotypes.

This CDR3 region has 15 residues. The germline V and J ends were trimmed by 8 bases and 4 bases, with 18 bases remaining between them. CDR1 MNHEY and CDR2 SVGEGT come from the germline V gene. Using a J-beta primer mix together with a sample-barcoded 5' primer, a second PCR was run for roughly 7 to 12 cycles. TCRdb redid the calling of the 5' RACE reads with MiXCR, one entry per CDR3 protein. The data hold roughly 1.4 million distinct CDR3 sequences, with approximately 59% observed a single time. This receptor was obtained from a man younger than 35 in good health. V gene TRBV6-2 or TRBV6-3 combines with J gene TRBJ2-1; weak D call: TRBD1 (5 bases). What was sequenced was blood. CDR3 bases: TGTGCCAGCTCCGCAGGGCAGGCATTATACAATGAGCAGTTCTTC. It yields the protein CASSAGQALYNEQFF.